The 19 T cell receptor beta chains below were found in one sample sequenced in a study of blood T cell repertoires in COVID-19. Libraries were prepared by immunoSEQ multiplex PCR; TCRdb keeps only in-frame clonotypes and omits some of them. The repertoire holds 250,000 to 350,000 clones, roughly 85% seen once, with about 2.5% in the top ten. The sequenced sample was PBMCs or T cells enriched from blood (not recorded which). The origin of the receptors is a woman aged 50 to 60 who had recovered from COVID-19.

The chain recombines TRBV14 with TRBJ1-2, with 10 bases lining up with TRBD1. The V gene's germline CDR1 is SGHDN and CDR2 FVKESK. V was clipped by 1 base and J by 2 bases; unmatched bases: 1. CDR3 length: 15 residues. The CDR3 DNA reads TGTGCCAGCAGCCAAGTGACAGGGGGCAACTATGGCTACACCTTC. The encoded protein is CASSQVTGGNYGYTF.

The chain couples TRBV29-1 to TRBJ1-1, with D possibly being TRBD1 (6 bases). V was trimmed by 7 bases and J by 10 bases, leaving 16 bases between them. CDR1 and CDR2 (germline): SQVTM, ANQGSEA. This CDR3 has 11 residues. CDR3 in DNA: TGCAGCGCCCTTGCAGGGGATGGAGCTTTCTTT. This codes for CSALAGDGAFF.

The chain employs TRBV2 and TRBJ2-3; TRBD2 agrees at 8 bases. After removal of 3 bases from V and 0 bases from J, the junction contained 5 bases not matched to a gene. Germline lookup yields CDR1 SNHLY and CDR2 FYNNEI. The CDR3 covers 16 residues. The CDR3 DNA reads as TGTGCCAGCAGTGACCCCGGGGGGGGAAGCACAGATACGCAGTATTTT. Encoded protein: CASSDPGGGSTDTQYF. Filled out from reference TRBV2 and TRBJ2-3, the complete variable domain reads EPEVTQTPSHQVTQMGQEVILRCVPISNHLYFYWYRQILGQKVEFLVSFYNNEISEKSEIFDDQFSVERPDGSNFTLKIRSTKLEDSAMYFCASSDPGGGSTDTQYFGPGTRLTVL.

The CDR3: CASSSGQPNQPQHF. In nucleotides, the CDR3 is TGTGCCAGCAGCTCGGGACAGCCCAATCAGCCCCAGCATTTT. The genes are TRBV7-9 and TRBJ1-5; 7 bases fit TRBD1. Germline V gene lookup returns CDR1 SEHNR and CDR2 FQNEAQ (reference sequence). The V gene end was trimmed by 4 bases and the J gene end by 3 bases; junction bases not matched to a gene: 3. The CDR3 contains 14 residues. The full variable domain, with the rest looked up from reference TRBV7-9 and TRBJ1-5, is DTGVSQNPRHKITKRGQNVTFRCDPISEHNRLYWYRQTLGQGPEFLTYFQNEAQLEKSRLLSDRFSAERPKGSFSTLEIQRTEQGDSAMYLCASSSGQPNQPQHFGDGTRLSIL.

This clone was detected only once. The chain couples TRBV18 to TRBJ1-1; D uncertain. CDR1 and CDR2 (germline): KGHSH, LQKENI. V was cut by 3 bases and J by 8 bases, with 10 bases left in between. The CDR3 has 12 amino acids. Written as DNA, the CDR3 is TGTGCCAGCTCACCCGTAGGAGGGGAAGCTTTCTTT. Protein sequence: CASSPVGGEAFF.

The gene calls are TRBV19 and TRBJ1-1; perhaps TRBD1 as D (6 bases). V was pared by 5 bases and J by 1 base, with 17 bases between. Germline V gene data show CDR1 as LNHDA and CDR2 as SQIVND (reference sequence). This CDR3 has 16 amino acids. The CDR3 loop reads CASSARSDSANTEAFF. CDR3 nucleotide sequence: TGTGCCAGTAGTGCCCGTTCGGACAGTGCGAACACTGAAGCTTTCTTT.

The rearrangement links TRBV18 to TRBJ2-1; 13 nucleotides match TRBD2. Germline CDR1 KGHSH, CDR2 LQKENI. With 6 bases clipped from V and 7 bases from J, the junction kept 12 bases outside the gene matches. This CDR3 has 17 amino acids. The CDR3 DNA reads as TGTGCCAGCTCCGCCATAACTAGCGGGAGGGCCCTAAATGAGCAGTTCTTC. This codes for CASSAITSGRALNEQFF. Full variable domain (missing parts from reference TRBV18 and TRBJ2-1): NAGVMQNPRHLVRRRGQEARLRCSPMKGHSHVYWYRQLPEEGLKFMVYLQKENIIDESGMPKERFSAEFPKEGPSILRIQQVVRGDSAAYFCASSAITSGRALNEQFFGPGTRLTVL.

CDR3 sequence reads: CASSLGGPYGYTF. CDR3 coding DNA: TGTGCCAGCAGCTTGGGGGGGCCTTATGGCTACACCTTC. The chain joins TRBV7-2 to TRBJ1-2; maybe TRBD1 (6 bases). V was cut by 3 bases and J by 5 bases, with 10 bases left in between. This CDR3 is 13 amino acids long. CDR1 is SGHTA, CDR2 FQGNSA, per germline.

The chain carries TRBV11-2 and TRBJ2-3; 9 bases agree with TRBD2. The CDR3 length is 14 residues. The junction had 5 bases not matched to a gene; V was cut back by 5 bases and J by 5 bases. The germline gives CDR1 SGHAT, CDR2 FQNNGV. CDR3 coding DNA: TGTGCCAGCAGCGGGACTAGCTCAGAAGATACGCAGTATTTT. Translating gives CASSGTSSEDTQYF.

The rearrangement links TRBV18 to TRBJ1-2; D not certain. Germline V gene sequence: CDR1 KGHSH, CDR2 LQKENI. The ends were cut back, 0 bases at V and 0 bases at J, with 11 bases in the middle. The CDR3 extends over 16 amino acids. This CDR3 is CASSPPEIYSNYGYTF. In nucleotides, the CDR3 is TGTGCCAGCTCACCACCGGAGATCTACTCTAACTATGGCTACACCTTC. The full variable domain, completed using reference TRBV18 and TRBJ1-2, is NAGVMQNPRHLVRRRGQEARLRCSPMKGHSHVYWYRQLPEEGLKFMVYLQKENIIDESGMPKERFSAEFPKEGPSILRIQQVVRGDSAAYFCASSPPEIYSNYGYTFGSGTRLTVV.

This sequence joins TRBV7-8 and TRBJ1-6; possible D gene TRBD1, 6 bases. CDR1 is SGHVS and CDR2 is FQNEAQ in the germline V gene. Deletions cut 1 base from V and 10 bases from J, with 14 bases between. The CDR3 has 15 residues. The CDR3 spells CASSLEGRGNSPLHF. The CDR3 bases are TGTGCCAGCAGCTTAGAGGGCAGGGGCAACTCACCCCTCCACTTT.

The CDR3 spells CASSQLTSRETQYF. The DNA of the CDR3 is TGTGCCAGCAGCCAGCTGACTAGCAGAGAGACCCAGTACTTC. The chain carries TRBV5-6 and TRBJ2-5; TRBD2 matches 7 bases. CDR3 length: 14 amino acids. Trimming took 4 bases from V and 4 from J; bases not matched to a gene: 7. The V gene's germline CDR1 is SGHDT and CDR2 YYEEEE.

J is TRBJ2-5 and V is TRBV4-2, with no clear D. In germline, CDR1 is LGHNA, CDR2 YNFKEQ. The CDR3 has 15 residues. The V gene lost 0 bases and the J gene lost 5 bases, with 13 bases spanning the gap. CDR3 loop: CASSQDAASPETQYF. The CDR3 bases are TGTGCCAGCAGCCAAGACGCCGCTAGTCCGGAGACCCAGTACTTC.

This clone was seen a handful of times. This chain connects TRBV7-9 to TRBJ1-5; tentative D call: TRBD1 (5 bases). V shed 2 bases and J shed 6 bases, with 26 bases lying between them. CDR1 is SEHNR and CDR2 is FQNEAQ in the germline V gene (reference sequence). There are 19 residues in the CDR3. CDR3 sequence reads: CASSLPPQGPGFRPQPQHF. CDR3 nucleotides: TGTGCCAGCAGCTTACCCCCCCAGGGTCCTGGTTTCCGACCTCAGCCCCAGCATTTT. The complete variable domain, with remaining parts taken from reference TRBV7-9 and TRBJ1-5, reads DTGVSQNPRHKITKRGQNVTFRCDPISEHNRLYWYRQTLGQGPEFLTYFQNEAQLEKSRLLSDRFSAERPKGSFSTLEIQRTEQGDSAMYLCASSLPPQGPGFRPQPQHFGDGTRLSIL.

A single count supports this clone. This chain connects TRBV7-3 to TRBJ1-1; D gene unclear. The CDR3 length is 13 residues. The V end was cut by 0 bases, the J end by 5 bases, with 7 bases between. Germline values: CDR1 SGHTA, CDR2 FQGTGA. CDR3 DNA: TGTGCCAGCAGCTTAACTTCACTAACTGAAGCTTTCTTT. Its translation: CASSLTSLTEAFF.

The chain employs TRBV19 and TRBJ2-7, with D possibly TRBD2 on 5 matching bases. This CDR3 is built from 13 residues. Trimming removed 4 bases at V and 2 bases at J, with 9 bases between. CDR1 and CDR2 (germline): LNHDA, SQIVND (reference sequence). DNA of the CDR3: TGTGCCAGTAGTACTAGCCCGACCTACGAGCAGTACTTC. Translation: CASSTSPTYEQYF.

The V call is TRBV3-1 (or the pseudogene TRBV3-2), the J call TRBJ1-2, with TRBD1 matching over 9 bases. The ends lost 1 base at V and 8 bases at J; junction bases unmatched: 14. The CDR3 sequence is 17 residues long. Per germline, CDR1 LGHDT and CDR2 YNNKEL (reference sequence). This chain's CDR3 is CASSQGDRTGAKRGYTF. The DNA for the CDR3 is TGTGCCAGCAGCCAAGGGGACAGGACAGGGGCCAAAAGAGGCTACACCTTC.

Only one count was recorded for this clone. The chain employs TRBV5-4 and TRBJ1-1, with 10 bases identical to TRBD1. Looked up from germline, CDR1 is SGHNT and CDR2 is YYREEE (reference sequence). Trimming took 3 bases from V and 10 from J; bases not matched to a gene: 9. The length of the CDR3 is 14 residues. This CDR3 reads CASSYRQGASSAFF. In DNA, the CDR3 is TGTGCCAGCAGCTACCGACAGGGGGCTTCGTCAGCTTTCTTT.

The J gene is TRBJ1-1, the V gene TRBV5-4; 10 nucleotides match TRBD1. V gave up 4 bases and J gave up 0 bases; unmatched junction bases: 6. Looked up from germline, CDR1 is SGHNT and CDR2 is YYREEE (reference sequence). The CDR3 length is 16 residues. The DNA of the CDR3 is TGTGCCAGCAGCCCGGACAGGGGGACATTGAACACTGAAGCTTTCTTT. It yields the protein CASSPDRGTLNTEAFF.